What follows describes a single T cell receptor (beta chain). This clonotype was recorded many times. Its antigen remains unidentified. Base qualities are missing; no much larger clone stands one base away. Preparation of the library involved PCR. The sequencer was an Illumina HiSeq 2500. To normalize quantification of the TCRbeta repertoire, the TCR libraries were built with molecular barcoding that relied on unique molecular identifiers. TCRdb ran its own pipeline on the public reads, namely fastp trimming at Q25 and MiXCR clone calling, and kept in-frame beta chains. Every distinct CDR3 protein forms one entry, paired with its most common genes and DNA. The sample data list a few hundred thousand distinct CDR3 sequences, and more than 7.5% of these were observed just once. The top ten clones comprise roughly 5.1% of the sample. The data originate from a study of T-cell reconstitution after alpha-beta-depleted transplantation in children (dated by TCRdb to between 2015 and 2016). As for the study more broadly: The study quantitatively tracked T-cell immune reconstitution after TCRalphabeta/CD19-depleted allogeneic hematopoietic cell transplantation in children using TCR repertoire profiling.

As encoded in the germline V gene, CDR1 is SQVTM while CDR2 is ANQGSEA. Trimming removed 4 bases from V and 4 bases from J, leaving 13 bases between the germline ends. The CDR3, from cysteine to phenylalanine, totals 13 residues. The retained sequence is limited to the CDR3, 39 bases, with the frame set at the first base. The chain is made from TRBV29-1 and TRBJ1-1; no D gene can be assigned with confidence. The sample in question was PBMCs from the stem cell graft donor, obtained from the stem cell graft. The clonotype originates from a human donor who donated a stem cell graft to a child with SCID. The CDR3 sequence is CSVAAVAGTEAFF. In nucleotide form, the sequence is TGCAGCGTTGCGGCTGTAGCAGGCACTGAAGCTTTCTTT.